These 32 T cell receptor beta chains share one sample of origin, sequenced in a study of Graves' ophthalmopathy and Graves' hyperthyroidism. TCR beta CDR3 regions were amplified from RNA transcripts. The workflow started with a first-round RT-PCR run with HTBI primers and then moved on to a second-round multiplex PCR. TCRdb processed the multiplex PCR reads anew with MiXCR; each CDR3 protein has one entry. The table has about 400,000 distinct CDR3 sequences, about a sixth seen once. Specimen: peripheral blood. The receptors shown here come from a woman between 18 and 29 years old with Graves' ophthalmopathy.

This clonotype showed up many times. This chain connects TRBV12-3 or TRBV12-4 to TRBJ2-3; the D is unclear. The CDR3 consists of 13 residues. V lost 6 bases and J 1 base, leaving 8 bases between the germline ends. The CDR3 DNA is TGTGCCAGCAGGCCTGACGGCACAGATACGCAGTATTTT. It encodes CASRPDGTDTQYF.

Many counts were recorded for this clonotype. The chain uses TRBV20-1 and TRBJ1-5, with 7 bases that match TRBD1. The CDR3 loop spans 13 amino acids. With 5 bases clipped from V and 6 bases from J, the junction kept 7 bases outside the gene matches. Germline CDR1 and CDR2: DFQATT and SNEGSKA (reference sequence). The CDR3 region has the DNA TGCAGTGCTCCCCCAGGGGGTGGTCAGCCCCAGCATTTT. The encoded protein is CSAPPGGGQPQHF.

This clonotype was picked up many times. The CDR3 nucleotides are TGTGCCAGCAGTGAAGCGCTTAGGCAGGGGGCCTACGAGCAGTACTTC. It codes for CASSEALRQGAYEQYF. This chain connects TRBV6-1 to TRBJ2-7; 7 bases map to TRBD1. CDR3 length: 16 amino acids. After removal of 0 bases from V and 2 bases from J, the junction contained 7 bases not matched to a gene. Germline CDR1 reads MNHNS; CDR2 reads SASEGT.

Ten or more counts support this clonotype. The rearrangement uses TRBV6-5 and TRBJ1-5, with no clear D. Germline lookup yields CDR1 MNHEY and CDR2 SVGAGI. The CDR3 is 13 residues long. V was shortened by 0 bases and J by 3 bases, with 3 bases between the two germline ends. In DNA form, the CDR3 reads TGTGCCAGCAGTTACTCTCCCAATCAGCCCCAGCATTTT. Amino acids: CASSYSPNQPQHF.

This clonotype was counted many times. This chain links TRBV24-1 with TRBJ1-5; the D gene is possibly TRBD1 (5 bases). The CDR3 runs to 17 residues. The germline CDR1 and CDR2 sequences are KGHDR and SFDVKD. Trimming took off 4 bases at V and 2 bases at J, with 17 bases between the two ends. The CDR3: CATSERLIQDRNQPQHF. The CDR3, as DNA: TGTGCCACCAGTGAACGATTGATACAGGACCGCAATCAGCCCCAGCATTTT.

This clonotype has more than one count but fewer than ten. The chain links TRBV5-6 to TRBJ1-1; the D gene is possibly TRBD1 (5 bases). Germline V gene lookup returns CDR1 SGHDT and CDR2 YYEEEE. The length of the CDR3 is 15 residues. The germline V and J ends were trimmed by 4 bases and 7 bases, with 20 bases remaining between them. CDR3 in DNA: TGTGCCAGCAGCCCCTTGGGAGGGGTCCGACTTGAAGCTTTCTTT. Its protein product is CASSPLGGVRLEAFF.

CDR3 region: CASTIGQGACTQYF. CDR3 DNA: TGTGCCAGCACCATCGGACAGGGGGCATGTACGCAGTATTTT. The chain is built from TRBV6-1 and TRBJ2-3; TRBD1 aligns across 11 bases. V lost 7 bases, J lost 8 bases, and 8 bases stayed unmatched. Germline values: CDR1 MNHNS, CDR2 SASEGT. This CDR3 contains 14 residues.

The sample holds many counts of this clonotype. The chain carries TRBV6-1 and TRBJ1-2; D is undetermined. The CDR3 consists of 18 residues. Looked up from germline, CDR1 is MNHNS and CDR2 is SASEGT. Trimming removed 0 bases at V and 2 bases at J, with 19 bases between. The chain's CDR3 is CASSEADGRILPNYGYTF. CDR3 bases: TGTGCCAGCAGTGAAGCGGACGGCCGAATCCTCCCCAACTATGGCTACACCTTC.

This clonotype has ten or more counts. The chain uses TRBV19 and TRBJ2-2, with D possibly TRBD1 on 6 matching bases. Trimming shortened V by 5 bases and J by 1 base, and 11 bases separated the two germline ends. The CDR3 totals 15 residues. Germline CDR1 and CDR2: LNHDA and SQIVND (reference sequence). The CDR3, as DNA: TGTGCCAGTAGTTCCCGGACAGAGAACACCGGGGAGCTGTTTTTT. Protein: CASSSRTENTGELFF.

The sample holds many counts of this clonotype. The rearrangement uses TRBV28 and TRBJ2-7; possibly TRBD1 for D (5 bases). CDR1 and CDR2 from the germline V gene are MDHEN and SYDVKM. The CDR3 runs 14 residues. V was clipped by 2 bases and J by 0 bases, with 8 bases between them. The CDR3 region has the DNA TGTGCCAGCAGTTTAGGTAGGGGCTCCTACGAGCAGTACTTC. Protein product: CASSLGRGSYEQYF.

This clonotype was seen at least ten times. For the CDR3, the DNA is TGCGCCAGCAGCCGCACGGGGGGCGAGGCGACCTACGAGCAGTACTTC. Its translation is CASSRTGGEATYEQYF. The chain employs TRBV4-1 and TRBJ2-7; D may be TRBD2 (7 bases). Germline lookup yields CDR1 MGHRA and CDR2 YSYEKL. The CDR3 spans 16 residues. Between the trimmed V and J ends, which lost 4 bases and 2 bases, there was a span of 18 bases.

This clonotype was seen repeatedly, ten times or more. The chain links TRBV6-1 to TRBJ2-7, with 7 bases aligning to TRBD1. J gave up 7 bases and V 6 bases, and 15 bases lay outside the gene matches. There are 15 residues in the CDR3. Germline CDR1 MNHNS, CDR2 SASEGT. CDR3 nucleotides: TGTGCCAGCAGACAGGGGCCATCCTCGTTAACAGAGCAGTACTTC. It yields the protein CASRQGPSSLTEQYF.

This clonotype has a count of ten or more. The chain joins TRBV11-2 to TRBJ1-1; no definite D call. This CDR3 spans 15 amino acids. Germline V gives CDR1 SGHAT, CDR2 FQNNGV. V was pared by 0 bases and J by 3 bases, with 11 bases between. CDR3 DNA: TGTGCCAGCAGCTTAGATAGTCGGGGTCACACTGAAGCTTTCTTT. Protein product: CASSLDSRGHTEAFF.

This clonotype was picked up many times. This chain connects TRBV28 to TRBJ2-5, with D hard to call. V lost 7 bases and J 0 bases, leaving 6 bases between the germline ends. The CDR3 has 12 amino acids. The germline V gene has CDR1 MDHEN and CDR2 SYDVKM. In DNA form, the CDR3 reads TGTGCCAGCAACATGTACCAAGAGACCCAGTACTTC. This translates into CASNMYQETQYF. Combining the CDR3 with reference TRBV28 and TRBJ2-5 gives the whole variable domain DVKVTQSSRYLVKRTGEKVFLECVQDMDHENMFWYRQDPGLGLRLIYFSYDVKMKEKGDIPEGYSVSREKKERFSLILESASTNQTSMYLCASNMYQETQYFGPGTRLLVL.

This clonotype was recorded many times. The CDR3 DNA reads as TGTGCCTGGAGGGCCCAGGTGAACACTGAAGCTTTCTTT. This encodes CAWRAQVNTEAFF. The V gene is TRBV30, the J gene TRBJ1-1, with D unclear. Germline V gene lookup returns CDR1 GTSNPN and CDR2 SVGIG (reference sequence). The CDR3 sequence is 13 residues long. V dropped 3 bases and J dropped 0 bases, with 8 bases sitting between them. The full variable domain, completed using reference TRBV30 and TRBJ1-1, is SQTIHQWPATLVQPVGSPLSLECTVEGTSNPNLYWYRQAAGRGLQLLFYSVGIGQISSEVPQNLSASRPQDRQFILSSKKLLLSDSGFYLCAWRAQVNTEAFFGQGTRLTVV.

V is TRBV7-2 and J is TRBJ2-7; 12 bases fit TRBD2. Per germline, CDR1 SGHTA and CDR2 FQGNSA. The CDR3 is 15 residues long. J gave up 5 bases and V 5 bases, and 7 bases lay outside the gene matches. CDR3 in DNA: TGTGCCAGCAGCCCTAGACTAGCGGGAGCCAACGAGCAGTACTTC. Amino acid sequence: CASSPRLAGANEQYF.

This clonotype was found many times. The junction does not match germline at one end; this may be a read error. V usage is TRBV25-1 and J usage is TRBJ1-2; 10 bases match TRBD1. This CDR3 contains 15 residues. Germline CDR1 reads MGHDK; CDR2 reads SYGVNS. CDR3 in amino acids: CVSHSRDRGLSGYTF. CDR3 DNA: TGTGTCAGCCACAGCCGGGACAGGGGTTTAAGTGGCTACACCTTC.

The table lists this clonotype with many counts. The rearrangement links TRBV30 to TRBJ2-6, with unresolved D. Germline CDR1 and CDR2: GTSNPN and SVGIG (reference sequence). CDR3 size: 14 residues. The V and J ends lost 2 bases and 2 bases respectively, with 7 bases between them. The CDR3: CAWSRNTGANVLTF. The CDR3 region has the DNA TGTGCCTGGAGTAGAAACACTGGGGCCAACGTCCTGACTTTC.

This clonotype was detected ten times or more. The chain employs TRBV6-2 or TRBV6-3 and TRBJ1-5, with TRBD1 matching 7 bases. The CDR3 consists of 16 residues. Germline V gene data show CDR1 as MNHEY and CDR2 as SVGEGT. Unmatched junction bases numbered 10, after V lost 4 bases and J lost 4 bases. In DNA form, the CDR3 reads TGTGCCAGCAGTTCCTCGTACAGGGGAGCAAATCAGCCCCAGCATTTT. Residues: CASSSSYRGANQPQHF.

This clonotype was seen just once. Germline and junction disagree at one end, which may indicate a read error. The chain carries TRBV12-3 or TRBV12-4 and TRBJ1-5, with TRBD1 identical over 7 bases. This CDR3 spans 14 amino acids. The CDR3, as DNA: TGTGCCAGCAGTCCGACAGGGAACAACCAGCCCCAGCACTTT. Protein product: CASSPTGNNQPQHF.

This clonotype was counted many times. This chain connects TRBV27 to TRBJ1-5; 9 bases align to TRBD1. The junction had 10 bases not matched to a gene; V was cut back by 1 base and J by 3 bases. Germline loops: CDR1 MNHEY, CDR2 SMNVEV (reference sequence). The CDR3 is 18 amino acids. CDR3 in DNA: TGTGCCAGCAGTTTATACGGTGGGGACAGGGCAGACAATCAGCCCCAGCATTTT. This encodes CASSLYGGDRADNQPQHF.

This clonotype has a count of ten or more. V is TRBV20-1 and J is TRBJ1-1; TRBD1 might be the D (5 bases). The V and J ends lost 7 bases and 0 bases respectively, with 15 bases between them. CDR3 size: 14 residues. CDR1 is DFQATT, CDR2 SNEGSKA, per germline (reference sequence). CDR3 residues: CSVKKQALNTEAFF. The CDR3 DNA reads as TGCAGTGTCAAAAAACAGGCTCTGAACACTGAAGCTTTCTTT.

This clonotype has ten or more counts. This chain joins TRBV20-1 and TRBJ1-6, with TRBD1 as a possible D gene (6 bases). The CDR3 totals 15 residues. In germline, CDR1 is DFQATT, CDR2 SNEGSKA (reference sequence). V gave up 2 bases and J gave up 6 bases, with 14 bases separating them. CDR3 sequence: CSARTTGWGNSPLHF. CDR3 sequence (DNA): TGCAGTGCTAGAACTACAGGGTGGGGTAATTCACCCCTCCACTTT.

This clonotype was counted many times. The chain recombines TRBV4-2 with TRBJ1-2, with 11 bases identical to TRBD1. Germline CDR1 is LGHNA and CDR2 is YNFKEQ. V lost 4 bases and J lost 0; bases outside the gene matches: 4. The CDR3 contains 16 residues. CDR3 in amino acids: CASSLGQGVTNYGYTF. CDR3 nucleotides: TGTGCCAGCAGCCTGGGACAGGGGGTGACTAACTATGGCTACACCTTC.

There are a few counts of this clonotype. The rearrangement joins TRBV29-1 to TRBJ2-6; 7 nucleotides line up with TRBD1. J gave up 0 bases and V 6 bases, and 2 bases lay outside the gene matches. This CDR3 has 14 residues. Germline CDR1 reads SQVTM; CDR2 reads ANQGSEA. The DNA of the CDR3 is TGCAGCGTGAAGGGGGCCTCTGGGGCCAACGTCCTGACTTTC. Translated, it gives CSVKGASGANVLTF. Full variable domain (outside the CDR3, taken from reference TRBV29-1 and TRBJ2-6): SAVISQKPSRDICQRGTSLTIQCQVDSQVTMMFWYRQQPGQSLTLIATANQGSEATYESGFVIDKFPISRPNLTFSTLTVSNMSPEDSSIYLCSVKGASGANVLTFGAGSRLTVL.

This clonotype came up many times. The chain joins TRBV6-5 to TRBJ2-7, with TRBD1 matching over 12 bases. CDR1 and CDR2 (germline): MNHEY, SVGAGI. V shed 4 bases and J 2 bases; nucleotides not matched to a gene: 6. This CDR3 region has 16 residues. Here the CDR3 reads CASSFNRDRGPYEQYF. CDR3 nucleotide sequence: TGTGCCAGCAGTTTCAACCGGGACAGGGGGCCCTACGAGCAGTACTTC.

At least ten counts were recorded for this clonotype. CDR3 sequence: CSARGGTGRNTEAFF. In DNA, the CDR3 is TGCAGCGCCCGAGGCGGGACAGGGAGGAACACTGAAGCTTTCTTT. The rearrangement joins TRBV29-1 to TRBJ1-1, with TRBD1 matching 9 bases. This CDR3 has 15 amino acids. CDR1 SQVTM and CDR2 ANQGSEA come from the germline V gene. After removal of 7 bases from V and 1 base from J, the junction contained 10 bases not matched to a gene.

This clonotype was recorded at least ten times. The genes are TRBV5-1 and TRBJ2-2; 11 bases line up with TRBD2. The CDR3 sequence is 16 residues long. With 4 bases clipped from V and 8 bases from J, the junction kept 10 bases outside the gene matches. The germline V gene encodes CDR1 SGHRS and CDR2 YFSETQ. The CDR3 region has the DNA TGCGCCAGCAGCCCTGGACTAGCGGGCCGTTCTGGGGAGCTGTTTTTT. Its translation is CASSPGLAGRSGELFF.

This clonotype was seen many times. The rearrangement links TRBV11-2 to TRBJ2-2; 10 nucleotides line up with TRBD2. The CDR3 is 17 residues long. Germline V lookup: CDR1 SGHAT, CDR2 FQNNGV. Trimming at V came to 5 bases and at J to 6 bases, leaving 12 bases not matched to a gene. The CDR3 sequence is CASSPPPSGRKSGELFF. The CDR3 DNA sequence: TGTGCCAGCAGCCCCCCTCCTAGCGGGAGAAAGTCCGGGGAGCTGTTTTTT.

This clonotype was detected ten times or more. The rearrangement links TRBV24-1 to TRBJ1-5; D might be TRBD1 (5 bases). Trimming took off 7 bases at V and 1 base at J, with 7 bases between the two ends. CDR1 and CDR2 (germline): KGHDR, SFDVKD. The CDR3 consists of 13 residues. Written as DNA, the CDR3 is TGTGCCACCAGGGGACGGAGCAATCAGCCCCAGCATTTT. It yields the protein CATRGRSNQPQHF.

This chain joins TRBV20-1 and TRBJ2-7; D gene ambiguous. CDR3 length: 10 amino acids. Germline V gives CDR1 DFQATT, CDR2 SNEGSKA (reference sequence). V shed 2 bases and J shed 6 bases, with 5 bases lying between them. DNA for the CDR3: TGCAGTGCTAGATCGGGCGAGCAGTACTTC. This sequence encodes CSARSGEQYF.

This clonotype was recorded at least ten times. The chain recombines TRBV28 with TRBJ2-2; 13 nucleotides line up with TRBD2. Per germline, CDR1 MDHEN and CDR2 SYDVKM. This CDR3 is built from 18 residues. J was trimmed by 3 bases and V by 5 bases; bases with no gene match: 9. The CDR3 nucleotides read TGTGCCAGCAGTCTCCCGGGACTAGCGGGAAGGGACACCGGGGAGCTGTTTTTT. Protein sequence: CASSLPGLAGRDTGELFF.